Presented here are 29 T cell receptor beta chains from one specimen sequenced in a study of T cells expressing NK-cell markers. For each CDR3 protein, TCRdb gives one entry from its re-call of the 5' RACE reads, without DNA. The listing records 500,000 or so distinct CDR3 sequences. The sequenced material came from blood T cells: a sorted CD56 or NKG2C T cell subset, CD4+ or CD8+ T cells, or bulk PBMC T cells (not recorded which). These receptors originate from a man younger than 30 in good health.

The rearrangement joins TRBV27 to TRBJ2-3; TCRdb selects TRBD2, and the lack of DNA leaves this call unchecked. This CDR3 comprises 14 residues. Germline values: CDR1 MNHEY, CDR2 SMNVEV (reference sequence). The CDR3 reads CASSLSGAPDTQYF.

The J gene is TRBJ2-6, the V gene TRBV12-3 or TRBV12-4; the D call from TCRdb, TRBD1, cannot be confirmed without DNA. The CDR3 extends over 15 amino acids. CDR3 amino acids: CASTYWTAGANVLTF.

The chain links TRBV2 to TRBJ2-2; checking the TCRdb D call of TRBD1 is not possible without DNA. There are 15 residues in the CDR3. Germline loops: CDR1 SNHLY, CDR2 FYNNEI. This chain's CDR3 is CASIPGTVTGGELFF.

J is TRBJ2-5 and V is TRBV5-6. CDR1 is SGHDT and CDR2 is YYEEEE in the germline V gene. There are 17 residues in the CDR3. The CDR3 reads CASSWIIGAQPQETQYF. The full variable domain, rest sourced from reference TRBV5-6 and TRBJ2-5, is DAGVTQSPTHLIKTRGQQVTLRCSPKSGHDTVSWYQQALGQGPQFIFQYYEEEERQRGNFPDRFSGHQFPNYSSELNVNALLLGDSALYLCASSWIIGAQPQETQYFGPGTRLLVL.

This chain joins TRBV24-1 and TRBJ2-1; as DNA is missing, the TRBD2 call by TCRdb cannot be tested. The CDR3 is 18 amino acids. CDR1 is KGHDR and CDR2 is SFDVKD in the germline V gene. The CDR3 spells CATSDSGTSGLSYNEQFF.

The chain is built from TRBV4-2 and TRBJ2-1; without DNA, the TCRdb call of TRBD2 cannot be checked. Germline V gene data show CDR1 as LGHNA and CDR2 as YNFKEQ. This CDR3 has 16 amino acids. CDR3 sequence: CASSHSMSSGDNEQFF.

This chain uses TRBV5-1 with TRBJ2-5; with no DNA, the TCRdb D assignment of TRBD1 cannot be verified. The CDR3 is 15 residues long. The V gene's germline CDR1 is SGHRS and CDR2 YFSETQ. CDR3 protein: CASSARTGHGSTQYF.

The CDR3 reads CASSLSRESTDTQYF. This rearrangement joins TRBV27 to TRBJ2-3; as DNA is missing, the TRBD1 call by TCRdb cannot be tested. Germline values: CDR1 MNHEY, CDR2 SMNVEV (reference sequence). This CDR3 is built from 15 residues.

The chain recombines TRBV9 with TRBJ2-3; TCRdb designates TRBD2, a call that cannot be tested without DNA. CDR3 length: 15 amino acids. Germline V gives CDR1 SGDLS, CDR2 YYNGEE. The CDR3 loop reads CASSESGRPPDTQYF.

V gene TRBV27 combines with J gene TRBJ2-5; TCRdb selects TRBD2, and the lack of DNA leaves this call unchecked. This CDR3 is 15 amino acids long. Germline loops: CDR1 MNHEY, CDR2 SMNVEV (reference sequence). CDR3 in amino acids: CASSLGPSFQETQYF.

The chain's CDR3 is CATLDVSGELFF. This chain links TRBV6-5 with TRBJ2-2; TCRdb's D gene call, TRBD1, goes unchecked for lack of DNA. CDR3 length: 12 residues. Germline values: CDR1 MNHEY, CDR2 SVGAGI.

The chain uses TRBV6-1 and TRBJ2-3; TCRdb designates TRBD2, a call that cannot be tested without DNA. CDR1 is MNHNS, CDR2 SASEGT, per germline. The length of the CDR3 is 17 residues. CDR3 in amino acids: CASSGLAGGPSTDTQYF.

The rearrangement uses TRBV20-1 and TRBJ1-1. The CDR3 spans 16 residues. CDR1 DFQATT and CDR2 SNEGSKA come from the germline V gene (reference sequence). CDR3 protein: CSASDRTGKRYTEAFF.

The gene calls are TRBV3-1 and TRBJ2-3; TCRdb's D gene call, TRBD2, goes unchecked for lack of DNA. The germline V gene encodes CDR1 LGHDT and CDR2 YNNKEL (reference sequence). This CDR3 has 19 amino acids. Here the CDR3 reads CASSRRLAGGPRDTDTQYF.

The gene calls are TRBV24-1 and TRBJ2-2; the TCRdb call, TRBD1, lacks DNA for checking. The CDR3 is 17 amino acids. CDR1 and CDR2 from the germline V gene are KGHDR and SFDVKD. The CDR3 sequence: CATSDPRDRGYTGELFF.

CDR3 amino acids: CATIDPIGVTGELFF. This chain uses TRBV15 with TRBJ2-2. CDR3 length: 15 residues. Germline lookup yields CDR1 LNHNV and CDR2 YYDKDF (reference sequence).

The chain links TRBV10-3 to TRBJ2-1; TCRdb proposes TRBD2, but this gene call is untestable without DNA. This CDR3 has 19 amino acids. CDR1 and CDR2 from the germline V gene are ENHRY and SYGVKD. CDR3: CAISESRTSGRWTYNEQFF.

V gene TRBV5-6 combines with J gene TRBJ1-1. The CDR3 sequence is 12 residues long. The germline CDR1 and CDR2 sequences are SGHDT and YYEEEE. The CDR3 sequence: CASSLLSTEAFF.

The rearrangement links TRBV10-2 to TRBJ1-1. CDR1 and CDR2 (germline): WSHSY, SAAADI. This CDR3 has 16 amino acids. The CDR3 loop is CASSEGWGLGNTEAFF.

The V gene is TRBV5-1, the J gene TRBJ2-7; TCRdb selects TRBD1, and the lack of DNA leaves this call unchecked. Germline CDR1 and CDR2: SGHRS and YFSETQ. The CDR3 contains 13 residues. CDR3 amino acids: CASSLKGSVEQYF. Drawing the rest from reference TRBV5-1 and TRBJ2-7, the complete variable domain is KAGVTQTPRYLIKTRGQQVTLSCSPISGHRSVSWYQQTPGQGLQFLFEYFSETQRNKGNFPGRFSGRQFSNSRSEMNVSTLELGDSALYLCASSLKGSVEQYFGPGTRLTVT.

The J gene is TRBJ2-1, the V gene TRBV4-3. Germline loops: CDR1 LGHNA, CDR2 YSLEER. This CDR3 is built from 16 residues. The CDR3 loop reads CASSQEAASSYNEQFF.

This sequence joins TRBV11-2 and TRBJ2-2; without DNA, the TCRdb call of TRBD2 cannot be checked. Per germline, CDR1 SGHAT and CDR2 FQNNGV. The CDR3 runs 15 residues. The CDR3 loop reads CASSLVGRNTGELFF.

The J gene is TRBJ1-2, the V gene TRBV12-3 or TRBV12-4; TCRdb reports TRBD1, a call that lacks DNA to check it against. The CDR3 consists of 13 residues. Here the CDR3 reads CASSTQGSYGYTF.

The chain carries TRBV29-1 and TRBJ2-5; TCRdb's D gene call, TRBD1, goes unchecked for lack of DNA. The CDR3 loop spans 13 amino acids. CDR1 is SQVTM and CDR2 is ANQGSEA in the germline V gene. CDR3 region: CSVVKGAIETQYF. Supplemented by reference TRBV29-1 and TRBJ2-5, the full variable domain reads SAVISQKPSRDICQRGTSLTIQCQVDSQVTMMFWYRQQPGQSLTLIATANQGSEATYESGFVIDKFPISRPNLTFSTLTVSNMSPEDSSIYLCSVVKGAIETQYFGPGTRLLVL.

V usage is TRBV29-1 and J usage is TRBJ2-7; TCRdb returns TRBD1, unconfirmable since there is no DNA. This CDR3 comprises 14 residues. The germline gives CDR1 SQVTM, CDR2 ANQGSEA. CDR3: CSVDLTTGFGEQYF.

The genes are TRBV29-1 and TRBJ2-4; TCRdb names TRBD1, which stays unverified in the absence of DNA. Germline values: CDR1 SQVTM, CDR2 ANQGSEA. This CDR3 has 17 residues. CDR3 amino acids: CSVVSTPRGVNMGIQYF.

This chain joins TRBV28 and TRBJ2-7; TCRdb's D call of TRBD1 is untestable without DNA. Germline V gives CDR1 MDHEN, CDR2 SYDVKM. There are 14 residues in the CDR3. The CDR3 region is CASSSGTTPSEQYF.

This chain links TRBV9 with TRBJ1-2. CDR3 length equals 13 residues. Germline lookup yields CDR1 SGDLS and CDR2 YYNGEE. The CDR3 loop is CASSVAGNYGYTF.

This chain joins TRBV12-3 or TRBV12-4 and TRBJ1-4. The CDR3 contains 14 residues. CDR3: CASSTDTSNEKLFF.